The rows below give T cell receptor beta chains drawn from one sample of a study of T cells in Graves' hyperthyroidism and ophthalmopathy. TCRdb independently ran MiXCR on the multiplex PCR reads; one entry per CDR3 protein. The sample has roughly 170,000 distinct CDR3 sequences, 17% seen once. Material for sequencing was blood. The receptors derive from a woman in her forties or fifties with Graves' hyperthyroidism. Each CDR3 is given with its conserved first and last residue. A D gene is named only where the DNA matches it firmly. Not all rows give a size; the values are once, few, many and, for expanded clones, a class.

J gene: TRBJ2-2; V gene: TRBV11-2; CDR3 length: 16; D gene: -; clone size: many; CDR3 DNA: TGTGCCAGCAGCTTCGGACAGTTCGCGAACACCGGGGAGCTGTTTTTT; CDR3 protein: CASSFGQFANTGELFF
J gene: TRBJ2-5; V gene: TRBV3-1; CDR3 length: 14; D gene: -; clone size: many; CDR3 DNA: TGTGCCAGCAGCCAAGTTCCAGGGCCAGAGACCCAGTACTTC; CDR3 protein: CASSQVPGPETQYF
J gene: TRBJ2-5; V gene: TRBV7-2; CDR3 length: 15; D gene: -; clone size: many; CDR3 DNA: TGTGCCAGCAGCTTAACGGCGGGTGCACAAGAGACCCAGTACTTC; CDR3 protein: CASSLTAGAQETQYF
J gene: TRBJ2-7; V gene: TRBV7-8; CDR3 length: 14; D gene: TRBD2; clone size: many; CDR3 DNA: TGTGCCAGCAGCATGCCTAGCGGATACTACGAGCAGTACTTC; CDR3 protein: CASSMPSGYYEQYF
J gene: TRBJ2-6; V gene: TRBV18; CDR3 length: 13; D gene: -; clone size: many; CDR3 DNA: TGCGCCAGCAGCCCCGCTGGGGCCAACGTCCTGACTTTC; CDR3 protein: CASSPAGANVLTF
J gene: TRBJ2-1; V gene: TRBV5-8; CDR3 length: 11; D gene: -; clone size: -; CDR3 DNA: TGTGCCGTCGTGGAATACAATGAGCAGTTCTTC; CDR3 protein: CAVVEYNEQFF
J gene: TRBJ1-2; V gene: TRBV6-2/TRBV6-3; CDR3 length: 15; D gene: TRBD1; clone size: many; CDR3 DNA: TGTGCCAGCAGTACAGACGAGACAGGGAACTATGGCTACACCTTC; CDR3 protein: CASSTDETGNYGYTF
J gene: TRBJ2-3; V gene: TRBV19; CDR3 length: 14; D gene: -; clone size: -; CDR3 DNA: TGTGCCAGTAGTATAGGTCCTAGCACAGATACGCAGTATTTT; CDR3 protein: CASSIGPSTDTQYF
J gene: TRBJ2-1; V gene: TRBV5-1; CDR3 length: 15; D gene: TRBD2; clone size: -; CDR3 DNA: TGCGCCAGCAGCTTTCGAGCGGGGGCGGGGAATGAGCAGTTCTTC; CDR3 protein: CASSFRAGAGNEQFF
J gene: TRBJ2-1; V gene: TRBV6-1; CDR3 length: 16; D gene: TRBD2; clone size: many; CDR3 DNA: TGTGCCAGCAGTGTAGTGGCGGGGGGGCCGGGCAATGAGCAGTTCTTC; CDR3 protein: CASSVVAGGPGNEQFF
J gene: TRBJ2-7; V gene: TRBV5-1; CDR3 length: 12; D gene: -; clone size: many; CDR3 DNA: TGCGCCAGCAGTTCGGGGGCTTACGAGCAGTACTTC; CDR3 protein: CASSSGAYEQYF
J gene: TRBJ2-7; V gene: TRBV27; CDR3 length: 14; D gene: -; clone size: many; CDR3 DNA: TGTGCCAGCAGTTTATTAAAGGGAGCAGATGAGCAGTACTTC; CDR3 protein: CASSLLKGADEQYF
J gene: TRBJ2-6; V gene: TRBV6-1; CDR3 length: 15; D gene: TRBD1; clone size: few; CDR3 DNA: TGTGCCAGCGGGACAGGGAGCTCTGGGGCCAACGTCCTGACTTTC; CDR3 protein: CASGTGSSGANVLTF
J gene: TRBJ2-2; V gene: TRBV28; CDR3 length: 14; D gene: TRBD1; clone size: many; CDR3 DNA: TGTGCCAGCAGTTGGACAGGGCTCACCGGGGAGCTGTTTTTT; CDR3 protein: CASSWTGLTGELFF
J gene: TRBJ2-7; V gene: TRBV28; CDR3 length: 15; D gene: TRBD1; clone size: -; CDR3 DNA: TGTGCCAGCAGGGGCGGACAGGGGATGTACTACGAGCAGTACTTC; CDR3 protein: CASRGGQGMYYEQYF
J gene: TRBJ1-1; V gene: TRBV20-1; CDR3 length: 14; D gene: -; clone size: many; CDR3 DNA: TGCAGTGCTTTCCTAACAGGAGGCTACACTGAAGCTTTCTTT; CDR3 protein: CSAFLTGGYTEAFF
J gene: TRBJ2-3; V gene: TRBV2; CDR3 length: 15; D gene: TRBD1; clone size: once; CDR3 DNA: TGTGCCAGCAGCAGAGAGGGGGCGCGGACAGATACGCAGTATTTT; CDR3 protein: CASSREGARTDTQYF
J gene: TRBJ1-2; V gene: TRBV7-8; CDR3 length: 16; D gene: -; clone size: many; CDR3 DNA: TGTGCCAGCAGCACGACGGGGGCGACCGCTCTCTATGGCTACACCTTC; CDR3 protein: CASSTTGATALYGYTF
J gene: TRBJ1-5; V gene: TRBV3-1; CDR3 length: 13; D gene: -; clone size: -; CDR3 DNA: TGTGCCAGCAGCCATGGTAGGGACCAGCCCCAGCATTTT; CDR3 protein: CASSHGRDQPQHF
J gene: TRBJ2-2; V gene: TRBV27; CDR3 length: 15; D gene: TRBD1; clone size: many; CDR3 DNA: TGTGCCAGCAGTTTAGGGACAGGGGCCCCCGGGGAGCTGTTTTTT; CDR3 protein: CASSLGTGAPGELFF
J gene: TRBJ2-5; V gene: TRBV7-2; CDR3 length: 14; D gene: TRBD2; clone size: many; CDR3 DNA: TGTGCCAGCAGCCTAGCGGGGGCTCAAGAGACCCAGTACTTC; CDR3 protein: CASSLAGAQETQYF
J gene: TRBJ2-3; V gene: TRBV7-3; CDR3 length: 14; D gene: -; clone size: many; CDR3 DNA: TGTGCCAGCAGCTTAACGGGGGGGCCAGATACGCAGTATTTT; CDR3 protein: CASSLTGGPDTQYF
J gene: TRBJ2-4; V gene: TRBV2; CDR3 length: 18; D gene: TRBD1; clone size: -; CDR3 DNA: TGTGCCAGCAGTTACAGGGGGAACCTATGGTCAGCCAAAAACATTCAGTACTTC; CDR3 protein: CASSYRGNLWSAKNIQYF
J gene: TRBJ1-5; V gene: TRBV28; CDR3 length: 14; D gene: -; clone size: many; CDR3 DNA: TGTGCCAGCAGTCTATCAAGTCAGGGGCCCCGAAAGCATTTT; CDR3 protein: CASSLSSQGPRKHF
J gene: TRBJ2-7; V gene: TRBV20-1; CDR3 length: 14; D gene: TRBD1; clone size: many; CDR3 DNA: TGCAGTGCTAGAAGTCGGGACAGCTCCTACGAGCAGTACTTC; CDR3 protein: CSARSRDSSYEQYF
J gene: TRBJ1-1; V gene: TRBV29-1; CDR3 length: 12; D gene: TRBD1; clone size: many; CDR3 DNA: TGCAGCGTGGCTACAGGGGGCACTGAAGCTTTCTTT; CDR3 protein: CSVATGGTEAFF
J gene: TRBJ1-6; V gene: TRBV7-2; CDR3 length: 17; D gene: -; clone size: many; CDR3 DNA: TGTGCCAGCAGCAACGGAGAGAGGGGGACGGCCAATTCACCCCTCCACTTT; CDR3 protein: CASSNGERGTANSPLHF
J gene: TRBJ2-5; V gene: TRBV7-9; CDR3 length: 13; D gene: -; clone size: many; CDR3 DNA: TGTGCCAGCAGCTTAGGATCCCCTGAGACCCAGTACTTC; CDR3 protein: CASSLGSPETQYF
J gene: TRBJ2-3; V gene: TRBV5-1; CDR3 length: 15; D gene: -; clone size: -; CDR3 DNA: TGCGCCAGCAGCCTATTAGGACCCCGCACAGATACGCAGTATTTT; CDR3 protein: CASSLLGPRTDTQYF
J gene: TRBJ2-1; V gene: TRBV5-5; CDR3 length: 15; D gene: TRBD2; clone size: many; CDR3 DNA: TGTGCCAGCAGCTTGGTTCTAGCGGGGGGAGCTGAGCAGTTCTTC; CDR3 protein: CASSLVLAGGAEQFF
J gene: TRBJ1-3; V gene: TRBV28; CDR3 length: 16; D gene: -; clone size: many; CDR3 DNA: TGTGCCAGCAGTCTCTCGGGGGGGGTGAAAGGAAACACCATATATTTT; CDR3 protein: CASSLSGGVKGNTIYF
J gene: TRBJ2-1; V gene: TRBV7-9; CDR3 length: 17; D gene: TRBD2; clone size: many; CDR3 DNA: TGTGCCAGCAGCTTAGCGAAAGCGGGAGGCACCTACAATGAGCAGTTCTTC; CDR3 protein: CASSLAKAGGTYNEQFF
J gene: TRBJ2-7; V gene: TRBV28; CDR3 length: 13; D gene: -; clone size: many; CDR3 DNA: TGTGCCAGCCGTGGGGACTTGTCCTACGAGCAGTACTTC; CDR3 protein: CASRGDLSYEQYF
J gene: TRBJ2-7; V gene: TRBV7-8; CDR3 length: 13; D gene: -; clone size: many; CDR3 DNA: TGTGCCAGCAGCTTGACACAATCCTACGAGCAGTACTTC; CDR3 protein: CASSLTQSYEQYF
J gene: TRBJ2-7; V gene: TRBV4-1; CDR3 length: 17; D gene: -; clone size: many; CDR3 DNA: TGCGCCAGCAGCCAACCCCGGACGCGAGCGAGGGACTACGAGCAGTACTTC; CDR3 protein: CASSQPRTRARDYEQYF
J gene: TRBJ2-6; V gene: TRBV20-1; CDR3 length: 15; D gene: -; clone size: many; CDR3 DNA: TGCAGTGCTAGGACGGACAGAGCTGGGGCCAACGTCCTGACTTTC; CDR3 protein: CSARTDRAGANVLTF
J gene: TRBJ2-1; V gene: TRBV7-9; CDR3 length: 14; D gene: -; clone size: many; CDR3 DNA: TGTGCCAGCAGCTTCGTCTCGGGGACACCGAAGCAGTTCTTC; CDR3 protein: CASSFVSGTPKQFF
J gene: TRBJ2-2; V gene: TRBV7-9; CDR3 length: 15; D gene: -; clone size: many; CDR3 DNA: TGTGCCAGCAGCTTAGGGGGGGCCGGCACCGGGGAGCTGTTTTTT; CDR3 protein: CASSLGGAGTGELFF
J gene: TRBJ1-1; V gene: TRBV2; CDR3 length: 13; D gene: -; clone size: medium-sized; CDR3 DNA: TGTGCCAGCAGTCTTATAGTGAACACTGAAGCTTTCTTT; CDR3 protein: CASSLIVNTEAFF
J gene: TRBJ1-1; V gene: TRBV5-1; CDR3 length: 15; D gene: -; clone size: many; CDR3 DNA: TGCGCCAGCAGCGCATTTGGGCAGGTGGGCACTGAAGCTTTCTTT; CDR3 protein: CASSAFGQVGTEAFF
J gene: TRBJ1-3; V gene: TRBV7-8; CDR3 length: 13; D gene: TRBD1; clone size: many; CDR3 DNA: TGTGCCAGCAGCTCACTACAGGGGAACACCATATATTTT; CDR3 protein: CASSSLQGNTIYF
J gene: TRBJ1-3; V gene: TRBV12-3/TRBV12-4; CDR3 length: 16; D gene: -; clone size: many; CDR3 DNA: TGTGCCAGCAGTTTTGCAGGTTTTAGCTCTGGAAACACCATATATTTT; CDR3 protein: CASSFAGFSSGNTIYF
J gene: TRBJ2-7; V gene: TRBV28; CDR3 length: 15; D gene: TRBD1; clone size: many; CDR3 DNA: TGTGCCAGCAGTTTACTCGGACAGGGGTTATACGAGCAGTACTTC; CDR3 protein: CASSLLGQGLYEQYF
J gene: TRBJ1-6; V gene: TRBV3-1; CDR3 length: 14; D gene: -; clone size: many; CDR3 DNA: TGTGCCAGCAGCCATGGGGGCGCGGGATCACCCCTCCACTTT; CDR3 protein: CASSHGGAGSPLHF
J gene: TRBJ2-5; V gene: TRBV6-1; CDR3 length: 16; D gene: TRBD2; clone size: many; CDR3 DNA: TGTGCCGTGGGGGGGGGGCGGGGGGGCAACCAAGAGACCCAGTACTTC; CDR3 protein: CAVGGGRGGNQETQYF
J gene: TRBJ2-7; V gene: TRBV6-2/TRBV6-3; CDR3 length: 13; D gene: -; clone size: many; CDR3 DNA: TGTGCCAGCAGCCCGAATCAGGGCTACGAGCAGTACTTC; CDR3 protein: CASSPNQGYEQYF
J gene: TRBJ1-1; V gene: TRBV18; CDR3 length: 13; D gene: -; clone size: many; CDR3 DNA: TGTGCCAGCTCACCGAACCGGGGGGCTGAAGCTTTCTTT; CDR3 protein: CASSPNRGAEAFF
J gene: TRBJ2-2; V gene: TRBV20-1; CDR3 length: 15; D gene: -; clone size: many; CDR3 DNA: TGCAGTGCTAGAGAAAGGCGGGGGAACACCGGGGAGCTGTTTTTT; CDR3 protein: CSARERRGNTGELFF
J gene: TRBJ1-4; V gene: TRBV6-5; CDR3 length: 17; D gene: TRBD1; clone size: many; CDR3 DNA: TGTGCCAGCAGTTACTATGCGGGAACAGGGGTTGGGGAAAAACTGTTTTTT; CDR3 protein: CASSYYAGTGVGEKLFF
J gene: TRBJ1-1; V gene: TRBV5-1; CDR3 length: 12; D gene: -; clone size: many; CDR3 DNA: TGCGCCAGCAGCTTGGAAGGCCATGAAGCTTTCTTT; CDR3 protein: CASSLEGHEAFF
J gene: TRBJ2-1; V gene: TRBV4-1; CDR3 length: 15; D gene: TRBD1; clone size: few; CDR3 DNA: TGCGCCAGCAGCCGTGGACAGGGCCCACTTAATGAGCAGTTCTTC; CDR3 protein: CASSRGQGPLNEQFF
J gene: TRBJ1-6; V gene: TRBV19; CDR3 length: 15; D gene: TRBD1; clone size: few; CDR3 DNA: TGTGCCAGTAGGATAAGTGCAGGGGGCTATTCACCCCTCCACTTT; CDR3 protein: CASRISAGGYSPLHF
J gene: TRBJ2-1; V gene: TRBV6-1; CDR3 length: 14; D gene: -; clone size: many; CDR3 DNA: TGTGCCAGCAGCCCGGGGATATCCTACAATGAGCAGTTCTTC; CDR3 protein: CASSPGISYNEQFF